A single sample is the source of the 2 T cell receptor beta chains below, sequenced in a study of blood T cell repertoires in COVID-19. Measured with immunoSEQ multiplex PCR; TCRdb has only the in-frame clones, and not every one. Of 100,000 to 150,000 clones in the sample, about 80% were seen once. Input material: peripheral blood. The receptors come from a woman in her fifties or sixties with acute or convalescent COVID-19.

This chain joins TRBV12-5 and TRBJ1-1; a weak D match, TRBD1 (6 bases). Germline V lookup: CDR1 LGHNT, CDR2 FRNRAP. The CDR3 is 17 residues long. The V gene lost 0 bases and the J gene lost 4 bases, with 18 bases spanning the gap. DNA of the CDR3: TGTGCTAGTGGTTTGGTACTAACAGGGTTTAGGAGCACTGAAGCTTTCTTT. Protein: CASGLVLTGFRSTEAFF.

The chain has TRBV9 and TRBJ1-1; D remains ambiguous. Germline V gene sequence: CDR1 SGDLS, CDR2 YYNGEE. Trimming shortened V by 0 bases and J by 1 base, and 10 bases separated the two germline ends. This CDR3 has 15 residues. The CDR3 region is CASSVDRYPNTEAFF. The DNA for the CDR3 is TGTGCCAGCAGCGTAGATCGGTACCCGAACACTGAAGCTTTCTTT.